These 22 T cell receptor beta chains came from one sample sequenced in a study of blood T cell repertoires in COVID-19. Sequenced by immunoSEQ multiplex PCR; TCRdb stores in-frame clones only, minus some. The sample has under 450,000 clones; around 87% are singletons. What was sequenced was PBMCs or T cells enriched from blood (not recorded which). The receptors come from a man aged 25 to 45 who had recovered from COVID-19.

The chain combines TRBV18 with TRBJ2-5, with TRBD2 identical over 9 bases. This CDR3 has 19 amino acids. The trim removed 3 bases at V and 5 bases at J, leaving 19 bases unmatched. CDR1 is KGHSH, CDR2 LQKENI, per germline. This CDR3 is CASSPSVFWTSVGGETQYF. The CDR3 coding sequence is TGTGCCAGCTCACCGTCGGTCTTCTGGACTAGCGTAGGGGGTGAGACCCAGTACTTC. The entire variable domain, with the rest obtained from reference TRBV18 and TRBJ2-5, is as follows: NAGVMQNPRHLVRRRGQEARLRCSPMKGHSHVYWYRQLPEEGLKFMVYLQKENIIDESGMPKERFSAEFPKEGPSILRIQQVVRGDSAAYFCASSPSVFWTSVGGETQYFGPGTRLLVL.

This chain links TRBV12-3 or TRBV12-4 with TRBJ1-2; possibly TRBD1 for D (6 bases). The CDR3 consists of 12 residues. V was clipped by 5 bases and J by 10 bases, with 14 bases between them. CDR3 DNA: TGTGCCAGCAGTAGGGGGAATGGGGACTACACCTTC. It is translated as CASSRGNGDYTF.

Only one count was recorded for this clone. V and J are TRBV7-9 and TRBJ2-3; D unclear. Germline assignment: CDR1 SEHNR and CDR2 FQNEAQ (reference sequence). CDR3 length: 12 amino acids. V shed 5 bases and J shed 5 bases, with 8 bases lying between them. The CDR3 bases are TGTGCCAGCAGCCTCCTCAGAGATACGCAGTATTTT. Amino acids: CASSLLRDTQYF.

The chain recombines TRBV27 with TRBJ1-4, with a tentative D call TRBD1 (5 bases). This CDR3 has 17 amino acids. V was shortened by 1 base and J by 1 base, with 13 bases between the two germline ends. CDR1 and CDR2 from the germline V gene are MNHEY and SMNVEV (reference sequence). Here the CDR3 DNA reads TGTGCCAGCAGTTTATTAATAGGGGCTGGAACTAATGAAAAACTGTTTTTT. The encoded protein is CASSLLIGAGTNEKLFF.

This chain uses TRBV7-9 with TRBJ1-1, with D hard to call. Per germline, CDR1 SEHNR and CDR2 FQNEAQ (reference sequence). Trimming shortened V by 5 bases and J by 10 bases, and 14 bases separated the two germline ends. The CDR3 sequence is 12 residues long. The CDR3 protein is CASSEDSLLAFF. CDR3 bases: TGTGCCAGCAGCGAAGACTCCCTGCTAGCTTTCTTT.

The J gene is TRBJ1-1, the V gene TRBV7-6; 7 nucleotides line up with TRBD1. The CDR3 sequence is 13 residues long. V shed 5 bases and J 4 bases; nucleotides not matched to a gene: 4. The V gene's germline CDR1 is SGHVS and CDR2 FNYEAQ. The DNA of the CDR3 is TGTGCCAGCAGCGTGGGACAGACCACTGAAGCTTTCTTT. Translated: CASSVGQTTEAFF.

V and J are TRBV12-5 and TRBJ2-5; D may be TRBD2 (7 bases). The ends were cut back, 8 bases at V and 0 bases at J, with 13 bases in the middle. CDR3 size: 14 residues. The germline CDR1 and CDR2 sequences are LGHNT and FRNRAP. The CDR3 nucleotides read TGTGCTAGTCACCGGGGGGCGTACCAAGAGACCCAGTACTTC. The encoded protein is CASHRGAYQETQYF.

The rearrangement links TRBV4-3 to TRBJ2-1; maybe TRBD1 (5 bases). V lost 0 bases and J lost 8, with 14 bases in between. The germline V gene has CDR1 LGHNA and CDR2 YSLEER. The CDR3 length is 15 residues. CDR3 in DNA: TGCGCCAGCAGCCAAGAGCTAGGGGCCTGGGATGAGCAGTTCTTC. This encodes CASSQELGAWDEQFF.

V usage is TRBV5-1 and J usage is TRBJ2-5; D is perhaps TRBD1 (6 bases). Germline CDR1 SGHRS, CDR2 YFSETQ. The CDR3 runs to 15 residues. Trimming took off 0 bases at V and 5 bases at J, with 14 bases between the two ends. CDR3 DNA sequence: TGCGCCAGCAGCTTGGCGCAGGGGCAGGTTGAGACCCAGTACTTC. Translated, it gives CASSLAQGQVETQYF.

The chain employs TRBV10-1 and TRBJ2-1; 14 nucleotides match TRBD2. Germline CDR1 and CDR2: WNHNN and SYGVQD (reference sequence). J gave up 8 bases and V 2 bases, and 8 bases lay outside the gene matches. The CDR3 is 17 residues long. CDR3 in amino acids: CASSEAGLAGGRHEQFF. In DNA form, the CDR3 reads TGCGCCAGCAGTGAGGCTGGACTAGCGGGGGGCAGGCATGAGCAGTTCTTC.

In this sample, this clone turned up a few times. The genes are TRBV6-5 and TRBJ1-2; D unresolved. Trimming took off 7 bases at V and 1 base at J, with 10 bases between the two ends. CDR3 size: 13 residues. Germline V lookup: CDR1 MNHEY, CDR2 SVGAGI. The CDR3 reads CASTLRGNYGYTF. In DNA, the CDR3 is TGTGCCAGCACCCTACGGGGTAACTATGGCTACACCTTC.

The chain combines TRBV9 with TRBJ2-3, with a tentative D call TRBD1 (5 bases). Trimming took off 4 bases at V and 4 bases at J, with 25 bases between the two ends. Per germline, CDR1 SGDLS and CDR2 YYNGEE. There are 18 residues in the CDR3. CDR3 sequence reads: CASSTPSHGQGKSDTQYF. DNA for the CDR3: TGTGCCAGCAGCACCCCCAGTCACGGGCAGGGAAAATCAGATACGCAGTATTTT.

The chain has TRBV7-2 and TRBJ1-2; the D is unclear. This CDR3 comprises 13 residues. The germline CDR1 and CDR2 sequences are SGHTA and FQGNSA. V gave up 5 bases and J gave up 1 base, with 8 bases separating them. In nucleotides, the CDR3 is TGTGCCAGCAGCGCAAGGAGTAACTATGGCTACACCTTC. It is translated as CASSARSNYGYTF. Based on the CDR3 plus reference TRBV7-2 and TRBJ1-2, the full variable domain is GAGVSQSPSNKVTEKGKDVELRCDPISGHTALYWYRQSLGQGLEFLIYFQGNSAPDKSGLPSDRFSAERTGGSVSTLTIQRTQQEDSAVYLCASSARSNYGYTFGSGTRLTVV.

DNA for the CDR3: TGTGCCAGCAGCTTTTTCGGGACAATGGGCGACACTGAAGCTTTCTTT. It translates to CASSFFGTMGDTEAFF. The V gene is TRBV7-8, the J gene TRBJ1-1; D may be TRBD1 (6 bases). The V and J ends lost 3 bases and 3 bases respectively, with 17 bases between them. The CDR3 sequence is 16 residues long. The germline V gene encodes CDR1 SGHVS and CDR2 FQNEAQ.

The CDR3 here is CAWSEGGRSRGYTF. The CDR3 DNA reads TGTGCCTGGAGTGAGGGAGGGAGGTCGAGAGGCTACACCTTC. V is TRBV30 and J is TRBJ1-2, with no clear D. V was trimmed by 1 base and J by 8 bases, leaving 17 bases between them. The CDR3 has 14 residues. From germline, CDR1 is GTSNPN and CDR2 SVGIG (reference sequence).

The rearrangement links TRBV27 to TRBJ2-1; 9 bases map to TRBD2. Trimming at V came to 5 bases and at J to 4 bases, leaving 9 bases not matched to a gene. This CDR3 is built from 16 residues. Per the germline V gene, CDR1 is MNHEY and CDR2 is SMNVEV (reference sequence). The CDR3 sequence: CASSGLAGEFYNEQFF. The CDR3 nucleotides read TGTGCCAGCAGTGGGTTAGCGGGGGAATTTTACAATGAGCAGTTCTTC.

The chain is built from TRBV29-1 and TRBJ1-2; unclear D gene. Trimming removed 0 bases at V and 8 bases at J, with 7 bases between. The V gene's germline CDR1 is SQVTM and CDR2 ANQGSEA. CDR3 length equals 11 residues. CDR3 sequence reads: CSVEDRSGYTF. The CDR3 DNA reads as TGCAGCGTTGAAGATCGGTCCGGCTACACCTTC.

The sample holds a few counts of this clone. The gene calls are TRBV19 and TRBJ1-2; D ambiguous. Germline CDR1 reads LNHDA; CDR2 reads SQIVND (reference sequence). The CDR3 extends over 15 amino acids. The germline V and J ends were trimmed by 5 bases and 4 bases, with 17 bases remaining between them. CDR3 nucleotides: TGTGCCAGTAGTCCTCTTGGCGGTTCGGCCTATGGCTACACCTTC. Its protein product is CASSPLGGSAYGYTF.

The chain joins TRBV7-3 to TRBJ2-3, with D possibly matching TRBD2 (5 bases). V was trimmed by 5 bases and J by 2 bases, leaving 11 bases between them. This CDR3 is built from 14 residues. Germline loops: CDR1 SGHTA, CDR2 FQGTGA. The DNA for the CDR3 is TGTGCCAGCAGCGCTACTAGGAACACAGATACGCAGTATTTT. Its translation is CASSATRNTDTQYF.

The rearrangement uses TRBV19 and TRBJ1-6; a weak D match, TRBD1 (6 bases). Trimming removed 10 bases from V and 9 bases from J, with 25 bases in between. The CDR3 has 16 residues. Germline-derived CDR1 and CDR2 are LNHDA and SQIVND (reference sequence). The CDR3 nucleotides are TGTGCCACTTCACGGGGGGCGCACGTATTTTCTTCACCCCTCCACTTT. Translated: CATSRGAHVFSSPLHF.

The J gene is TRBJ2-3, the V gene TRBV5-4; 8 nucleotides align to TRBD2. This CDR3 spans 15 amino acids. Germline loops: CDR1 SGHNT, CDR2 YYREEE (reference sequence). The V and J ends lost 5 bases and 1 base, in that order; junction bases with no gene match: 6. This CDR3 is CASRPVGGGTDTQYF. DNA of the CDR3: TGTGCCAGCAGGCCGGTCGGGGGGGGCACAGATACGCAGTATTTT.

Here the CDR3 reads CASSTGNYGYTF. DNA of the CDR3: TGTGCCAGCAGCACCGGGAACTATGGCTACACCTTC. The chain has TRBV7-9 and TRBJ1-2; D is unclear. The CDR3 is made up of 12 amino acids. Trimming pared 5 bases from V and 2 bases from J, leaving 6 bases between. Germline CDR1 SEHNR, CDR2 FQNEAQ (reference sequence).